One sample yielded the 24 T cell receptor beta chains listed below, sequenced in a study of T-cell reconstitution after alpha-beta-depleted transplantation in children. The authors prepared the TCRbeta library with unique molecular identifiers. TCRdb fed the PCR reads into MiXCR, producing one record per CDR3 protein. Of 500,000 to 600,000 distinct CDR3 sequences detected, roughly 18% appear once; the ten largest clones hold 2.5% to 4%. The sequencing used PBMCs from the stem cell graft donor, collected from the stem cell graft. These TCRs come from a human donor who donated a stem cell graft to a child with acute lymphoblastic leukemia.

This clonotype was detected only a few times. The rearrangement uses TRBV25-1 and TRBJ1-3; D perhaps matches TRBD1 (5 bases). There are 13 residues in the CDR3. Trimming took off 8 bases at V and 7 bases at J, with 15 bases between the two ends. The germline V gene has CDR1 MGHDK and CDR2 SYGVNS. CDR3 in amino acids: CASQGRGSNTIYF. The CDR3 DNA sequence: TGTGCCAGCCAGGGACGGGGCAGCAACACCATATATTTT.

This clonotype was counted a few times. V and J are TRBV27 and TRBJ2-3; D may be TRBD2 (6 bases). Germline lookup yields CDR1 MNHEY and CDR2 SMNVEV (reference sequence). V gave up 3 bases and J gave up 0 bases, with 19 bases separating them. The length of the CDR3 is 18 residues. This chain's CDR3 is CASSLGGLVADSTDTQYF. The CDR3 DNA reads TGTGCCAGCAGTTTGGGGGGTTTGGTAGCGGATAGCACAGATACGCAGTATTTT.

This clonotype appeared a few times. This rearrangement joins TRBV12-3 or TRBV12-4 to TRBJ2-2; D gene unclear. V dropped 2 bases and J dropped 3 bases, with 10 bases sitting between them. The CDR3 loop spans 15 amino acids. The DNA of the CDR3 is TGTGCCAGCAGTTTAACGGCAGATTACACCGGGGAGCTGTTTTTT. The encoded protein is CASSLTADYTGELFF.

This chain connects TRBV6-5 to TRBJ2-7, with D possibly TRBD2 on 5 matching bases. This CDR3 has 14 amino acids. V lost 4 bases to trimming and J lost 6 bases, with 16 bases between them. CDR1 and CDR2 (germline): MNHEY, SVGAGI. DNA of the CDR3: TGTGCCAGCAGTTCCGTGAGGGAGTCATCCGAGCAGTACTTC. Its translation: CASSSVRESSEQYF.

The rearrangement uses TRBV5-6 and TRBJ1-5, with TRBD1 matching 7 bases. V gave up 3 bases and J gave up 2 bases; unmatched junction bases: 8. CDR3 size: 16 residues. Germline CDR1 and CDR2: SGHDT and YYEEEE. The CDR3 region has the DNA TGTGCCAGCAGCTGGGGGAGGGGGCATGGCAATCAGCCCCAGCATTTT. Protein: CASSWGRGHGNQPQHF.

This chain uses TRBV5-1 with TRBJ2-5; either TRBD1 or TRBD2 may fit D (6 bases each). CDR3 size: 16 residues. V was cut by 3 bases and J by 4 bases, with 19 bases left in between. Germline-derived CDR1 and CDR2 are SGHRS and YFSETQ. This chain's CDR3 is CASSSRRMGGRETQYF. The CDR3 nucleotides read TGCGCCAGCAGCTCCCGTCGGATGGGGGGCCGAGAGACCCAGTACTTC.

The chain employs TRBV20-1 and TRBJ2-7; TRBD1 agrees at 8 bases. The germline V gene encodes CDR1 DFQATT and CDR2 SNEGSKA (reference sequence). Trimming at V came to 3 bases and at J to 4 bases, leaving 11 bases not matched to a gene. The CDR3 is 15 amino acids. The CDR3 nucleotides read TGCAGTGCTAGGACATCAGGGGGCGCTGGTTACGAGCAGTACTTC. Translation gives CSARTSGGAGYEQYF.

This clonotype was counted many times. The V and J genes are TRBV14 and TRBJ1-1; unclear D gene. Germline loops: CDR1 SGHDN, CDR2 FVKESK. The germline V and J ends were trimmed by 1 base and 2 bases, with 2 bases remaining between them. CDR3 length: 12 amino acids. CDR3 in DNA: TGTGCCAGCAGCCAAGTTAACACTGAAGCTTTCTTT. Protein: CASSQVNTEAFF.

The rearrangement links TRBV7-2 to TRBJ2-7; 8 positions agree with TRBD1. The CDR3 consists of 14 residues. Losses at the gene ends were 6 bases for V and 6 bases for J; bases not matched to a gene: 10. Germline V lookup: CDR1 SGHTA, CDR2 FQGNSA. The CDR3 loop reads CASSFTGGTVEQYF. CDR3 in DNA: TGTGCCAGCAGTTTCACAGGGGGGACGGTCGAGCAGTACTTC.

This clonotype has just a few counts. This sequence joins TRBV12-3 or TRBV12-4 and TRBJ1-1; D gene uncertain. V lost 5 bases, J lost 6 bases, and 16 bases lay in between. The CDR3 totals 14 residues. CDR3 protein: CASSGPGDRAEAFF. DNA for the CDR3: TGTGCCAGCAGTGGCCCCGGGGATAGGGCTGAAGCTTTCTTT.

CDR3 nucleotide sequence: TGTGCCAGCACCCCGATGGGGGGGTTAAGCTCCTACAATGAGCAGTTCTTC. Its protein product is CASTPMGGLSSYNEQFF. The gene calls are TRBV2 and TRBJ2-1; 7 bases are shared with TRBD2. CDR3 size: 17 residues. V was pared by 7 bases and J by 0 bases, with 12 bases of the junction left unmatched. CDR1 and CDR2 from the germline V gene are SNHLY and FYNNEI.

This clonotype was seen a handful of times. V usage is TRBV7-9 and J usage is TRBJ1-5; no clear D. CDR1 SEHNR and CDR2 FQNEAQ come from the germline V gene (reference sequence). The CDR3 is 13 amino acids. With 6 bases removed from V and 2 bases from J, the gap between germline ends came to 8 bases. The CDR3 DNA is TGTGCCAGCAGACCCGACGGCAATCAGCCCCAGCATTTT. Translation gives CASRPDGNQPQHF. Full variable domain (outside the CDR3, taken from reference TRBV7-9 and TRBJ1-5): DTGVSQNPRHKITKRGQNVTFRCDPISEHNRLYWYRQTLGQGPEFLTYFQNEAQLEKSRLLSDRFSAERPKGSFSTLEIQRTEQGDSAMYLCASRPDGNQPQHFGDGTRLSIL.

This clonotype occurred a few times. The V and J genes are TRBV7-9 and TRBJ2-1, with D unresolved. The length of the CDR3 is 11 residues. Germline lookup yields CDR1 SEHNR and CDR2 FQNEAQ (reference sequence). V was clipped by 1 base and J by 13 bases, with 8 bases between them. The CDR3 bases are TGTGCCAGCAGCTTAGAACGGGTACAGTTCTTC. Translated: CASSLERVQFF.

This clonotype was counted a few times. The CDR3 nucleotides read TGCAGTGGACTAGCGGGAGTCTCTCAGTACTTC. Translated: CSGLAGVSQYF. The chain is built from TRBV20-1 and TRBJ2-7; 12 nucleotides agree with TRBD2. Germline V lookup: CDR1 DFQATT, CDR2 SNEGSKA (reference sequence). The J segment lost 10 bases and the V segment lost 7 bases, leaving 5 bases of the junction unmatched. The CDR3 loop spans 11 amino acids.

With regard to this clonotype: No conserved phenylalanine or tryptophan is present at the end of the CDR3, so a read error is the likely explanation. V gene TRBV7-9 combines with J gene TRBJ2-7, with 9 bases that match TRBD2. J lost 5 bases, V lost 6 bases, and 8 bases had no gene match. This CDR3 has 14 residues. Germline values: CDR1 SEHNR, CDR2 FQNEAQ (reference sequence). In nucleotides, the CDR3 is TGTGCCAGCAGTGCCGGCCGCGGGAGGGACGAGCAGTACTTG. Translation: CASSAGRGRDEQYL.

This chain joins TRBV20-1 and TRBJ2-7; 12 bases fit TRBD1. Germline V gives CDR1 DFQATT, CDR2 SNEGSKA (reference sequence). The CDR3 is 20 residues long. V shed 0 bases, J shed 2 bases, and the junction held 17 bases outside the gene matches. CDR3 amino acids: CSARDGLWDRGPESPYEQYF. The DNA of the CDR3 is TGCAGTGCTAGAGATGGATTATGGGACAGGGGGCCCGAGAGTCCCTACGAGCAGTACTTC.

This clonotype was detected only a few times. V usage is TRBV5-1 and J usage is TRBJ1-2; tentatively, D is TRBD1 (6 bases). V was cut by 2 bases and J by 2 bases, with 16 bases left in between. This CDR3 is 16 amino acids long. The germline V gene has CDR1 SGHRS and CDR2 YFSETQ. The CDR3 DNA sequence: TGCGCCAGCAGCTTCTACGGGGGGCGCCGGAACTATGGCTACACCTTC. Its translation: CASSFYGGRRNYGYTF.

The sample holds a few counts of this clonotype. V gene TRBV7-8 combines with J gene TRBJ2-3, with 7 bases identical to TRBD2. Unmatched junction bases numbered 15, after V lost 6 bases and J lost 6 bases. The CDR3 contains 16 residues. CDR1 is SGHVS, CDR2 FQNEAQ, per germline. The CDR3 sequence: CASRGRLGEGGDTQYF. The CDR3 bases are TGTGCCAGCAGGGGGAGATTGGGGGAGGGCGGCGATACGCAGTATTTT. Based on the CDR3 plus reference TRBV7-8 and TRBJ2-3, the full variable domain is GAGVSQSPRYKVAKRGQDVALRCDPISGHVSLFWYQQALGQGPEFLTYFQNEAQLDKSGLPSDRFFAERPEGSVSTLKIQRTQQEDSAVYLCASRGRLGEGGDTQYFGPGTRLTVL.

The chain has TRBV30 and TRBJ2-6, with D perhaps TRBD2 (8 bases). Germline-derived CDR1 and CDR2 are GTSNPN and SVGIG (reference sequence). Trimming removed 4 bases from V and 1 base from J, with 17 bases in between. CDR3 length: 17 amino acids. As DNA, the CDR3 is TGTGCCTGGAACGGGGGGGACAGACGATCTGGGGCCAACGTCCTGACTTTC. Protein product: CAWNGGDRRSGANVLTF.

This clonotype has a handful of counts. The chain is built from TRBV24-1 and TRBJ2-1; 7 bases match TRBD2. The trim removed 0 bases at V and 7 bases at J, leaving 8 bases unmatched. Germline assignment: CDR1 KGHDR and CDR2 SFDVKD. This CDR3 spans 16 amino acids. The CDR3 loop reads CATSDLQPGGWNEQFF. DNA for the CDR3: TGTGCCACCAGTGATTTGCAGCCGGGAGGATGGAATGAGCAGTTCTTC.

At least ten counts were recorded for this clonotype. The chain recombines TRBV11-2 with TRBJ2-7, with D possibly being TRBD2 (5 bases). Trimming removed 4 bases at V and 0 bases at J, with 10 bases between. The germline V gene encodes CDR1 SGHAT and CDR2 FQNNGV. This CDR3 is built from 14 residues. For the CDR3, the DNA is TGTGCCAGCAGCTCGACTACGAGCTCCTACGAGCAGTACTTC. It codes for CASSSTTSSYEQYF.

Only a few counts were recorded for this clonotype. This rearrangement joins TRBV11-1 to TRBJ2-3, with 11 bases aligning to TRBD2. V lost 2 bases to trimming and J lost 4 bases; unmatched junction nucleotides: 14. Germline V CDR1 and CDR2: SGHAT, FQDESV (reference sequence). The CDR3 has 19 residues. The CDR3 spells CASSLPRLAGRGHADTQYF. The DNA for the CDR3 is TGTGCCAGCAGCTTACCACGACTAGCGGGAAGGGGGCACGCAGATACGCAGTATTTT.

This clonotype appeared a few times. The chain joins TRBV20-1 to TRBJ2-1, with 9 bases fitting TRBD2. The V gene's germline CDR1 is DFQATT and CDR2 SNEGSKA (reference sequence). CDR3 length equals 16 residues. V lost 5 bases, J lost 0 bases, and 8 bases stayed unmatched. The CDR3 coding sequence is TGCAGTGCTGGGGGGACTAGCTGGAGCTCCTACAATGAGCAGTTCTTC. Its translation: CSAGGTSWSSYNEQFF.

This chain links TRBV29-1 with TRBJ2-7; 7 bases map to TRBD1. V was pared by 3 bases and J by 6 bases, with 8 bases of the junction left unmatched. CDR3 size: 13 residues. Looked up from germline, CDR1 is SQVTM and CDR2 is ANQGSEA. CDR3 protein: CSVDNRGTGEQYF. The CDR3 bases are TGCAGCGTTGATAACAGGGGTACGGGCGAGCAGTACTTC.